The clone carrying this T cell receptor beta chain was seen only once. These data belong to a study of blood T cell repertoires in COVID-19. Study at large: T cells, B-cell-depleted T cells, or PBMCs supplied cDNA or gDNA.

Per the study methods: Reference gene primers were amplified, and this amplification served to estimate nucleated cell counts. Some clones are missing from TCRdb's copy, which holds only in-frame ones; the method was immunoSEQ multiplex PCR. Clonal size and the V and J genes are those of that table, whereas D and trimming came from the DNA. The data contain roughly 46,000 clones, roughly 86% of them singletons. Per germline, CDR1 SGHTA and CDR2 FQGNSA. V was pared by 4 bases and J by 5 bases, with 14 bases between. The CDR3 length is 14 residues. The genes are TRBV7-2 and TRBJ1-1; tentative D call: TRBD1 (5 bases). The sample consisted of PBMCs or T cells enriched from blood (not recorded which). The receptor's source is a woman between 45 and 60 years old who had recovered from COVID-19. The CDR3 region is CASSSAWGGTEAFF. DNA of the CDR3: TGTGCCAGCAGCTCAGCCTGGGGGGGTACTGAAGCTTTCTTT.